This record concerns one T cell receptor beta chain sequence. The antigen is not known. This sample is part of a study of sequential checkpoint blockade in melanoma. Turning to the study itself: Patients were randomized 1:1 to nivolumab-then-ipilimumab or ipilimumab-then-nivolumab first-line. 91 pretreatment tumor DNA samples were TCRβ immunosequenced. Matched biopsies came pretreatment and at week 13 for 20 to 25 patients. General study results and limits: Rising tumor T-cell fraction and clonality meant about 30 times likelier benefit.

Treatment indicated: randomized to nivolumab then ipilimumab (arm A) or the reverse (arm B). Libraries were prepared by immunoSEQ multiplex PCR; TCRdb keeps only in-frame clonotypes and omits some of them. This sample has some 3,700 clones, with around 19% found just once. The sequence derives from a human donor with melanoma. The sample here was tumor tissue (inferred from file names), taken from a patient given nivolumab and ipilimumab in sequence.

This chain's CDR3 is CASTTGVVTGELFF. CDR3 in DNA: TGCGCCAGTACCACAGGGGTAGTGACCGGGGAGCTGTTTTTT. This chain joins TRBV5-1 and TRBJ2-2; 7 bases map to TRBD1. Germline loops: CDR1 SGHRS, CDR2 YFSETQ. J was trimmed by 5 bases and V by 8 bases; bases with no gene match: 9. The CDR3 is 14 residues long.